The present TCR beta chain was sequenced within a study of blood T cell repertoires in COVID-19. The protocol was immunoSEQ multiplex PCR, while the TCRdb copy is restricted to in-frame clones and leaves out a portion. This table has approximately 94,000 clones, around 90% appearing once. Germline V gene lookup returns CDR1 LGHDT and CDR2 YNNKEL (reference sequence). V trimming: 6 bases; J trimming: 5 bases; junction bases outside the gene matches: 2. This CDR3 contains 13 residues. The sample holds one count of this clone. Sequenced input: peripheral blood. This TCR came from a woman between 70 and 85 years old with acute or convalescent COVID-19. The V call is TRBV3-1 (or the pseudogene TRBV3-2), the J call TRBJ2-7, with 12 nucleotides matching TRBD2. CDR3 region: CASSLAGGNEQYF. As DNA, the CDR3 is TGTGCCAGCAGTCTAGCGGGAGGGAACGAGCAGTACTTC.